This TCR beta chain was retrieved from a study of blood T cell repertoires in COVID-19 (TCRdb year 2020). In terms of the full investigation: The collaborator samples originated in the United States, Italy and Spain and spanned the acute and convalescent phases of COVID-19. A de-identified subject ID, COVID-19 status, age in years and sex were almost always included in the sample metadata. Where available, HLA class I and class II types were obtained from metadata supplied by the sample provider rather than from assay-based typing. The repertoires were released in a freely available public database intended as a resource for research on the immune response to SARS-CoV-2. Subjects who had been exposed to COVID-19, were actively infected with it, or had recovered from it provided the deeply sampled blood TCRbeta repertoires that made up the dataset. The material from the prospective study consisted of cDNA or gDNA derived from T cells, B-cell-depleted T cells, or PBMCs. The samples were drawn from the first 160 participants of the ongoing ImmuneRACE study and from 1,254 subjects provided by 6 global collaborators. General study outcomes and caveats: Clinical and demographic metadata were provided uncurated, with the amount varying by source and participant.

As concerns this clone: Its antigen has not been determined. Base qualities are missing; no much larger clone stands one base away.

Whole blood was collected in K2EDTA tubes by collaborating institutions according to the institutions' own protocols. For TCRbeta analysis, collaborators shipped samples in one of three forms: frozen whole blood, isolated PBMCs, or DNA extracted from either of those sample types. TCRbeta CDR3 regions were amplified from genomic DNA by means of the immunoSEQ Assay, a bias-controlled multiplex PCR. As for the authors' bioinformatics: Within the assay, amplification of reference gene primers was used to estimate how many nucleated cells each sample contained. Sequence reads were collapsed and filtered to measure the absolute abundance of every unique TCRbeta CDR3 rearrangement. For each sample, productive Simpson clonality was calculated as the square root of Simpson's diversity index across productive rearrangements. TCRdb retrieved this table from immuneACCESS and kept in-frame rearrangements only. Not all clones are present; in checked studies, unresolved V genes account for under half, and no reason is known for the remainder. V and J calls and clone size are given by that table; D and trimming were obtained from the DNA. For this sample the table gives 120,000 or so clones, of which approximately 80% were detected only once. Jointly, the top ten make up 16% of the sample.

The CDR3 has 12 amino acids, counting the end cysteine and phenylalanine. The DNA shown is the 36-base CDR3, in frame from base 1. The junction shows trimming of 10 bases on V and 2 bases on J, and the gene matches do not reach 4 bases of it. Via the germline V gene, CDR1 is ENHRY and CDR2 SYGVKD. This TCR was recovered from a woman aged 55-69 years with acute or convalescent COVID-19. Rearrangement joined TRBV10-3 to TRBJ2-7; 8 of the junction bases match TRBD2. Material for sequencing was peripheral blood. The CDR3 region reads CASGGSTYEQYF. The DNA sequence is as follows: TGTGCCAGCGGGGGGTCCACCTACGAGCAGTACTTC.